Below, 4 T cell receptor beta chains from the same sample are listed, as sequenced in a study of blood T cell repertoires in COVID-19. The protocol was immunoSEQ multiplex PCR, while the TCRdb copy is restricted to in-frame clones and leaves out a portion. The data contain about 65,000 clones, 85% to 95% of them seen just once; the ten biggest clones take up roughly 2.7%. Sequencing was done on a sample of peripheral blood. The receptor source for this set is a man aged 65-85 years with active COVID-19.

The gene calls are TRBV2 and TRBJ2-5, with 11 positions matching TRBD1. The CDR3 length is 13 residues. The germline gives CDR1 SNHLY, CDR2 FYNNEI. V lost 6 bases, J lost 7 bases, and 4 bases stayed unmatched. The DNA of the CDR3 is TGTGCCAGCAGCCAGGGACAGGGGGGGACCCAGTACTTC. This encodes CASSQGQGGTQYF.

The V gene is TRBV18, the J gene TRBJ2-1; weak D call: TRBD2 (5 bases). Trimming stripped 3 bases from V and 4 bases from J, with 10 bases between. CDR3 length: 14 amino acids. Germline V gene lookup returns CDR1 KGHSH and CDR2 LQKENI. As DNA, the CDR3 is TGTGCCAGCTCACCCGTCGGGGTTTACAATGAGCAGTTCTTC. Its translation: CASSPVGVYNEQFF.

This chain links TRBV5-1 with TRBJ2-3; 7 nucleotides line up with TRBD1. The V gene end was trimmed by 0 bases and the J gene end by 4 bases; junction bases not matched to a gene: 2. This CDR3 has 14 amino acids. Germline CDR1 is SGHRS and CDR2 is YFSETQ. The CDR3 here is CASSLDRGADTQYF. CDR3 DNA: TGCGCCAGCAGCTTGGACAGGGGCGCAGATACGCAGTATTTT.

The chain couples TRBV7-2 to TRBJ2-3; tentatively, D is TRBD2 (5 bases). The V end lost 1 base, the J end lost 2 bases, and 13 bases lay between the germline ends. The CDR3 extends over 16 amino acids. Germline values: CDR1 SGHTA, CDR2 FQGNSA. In DNA form, the CDR3 reads TGTGCCAGCAGCTTAGGCCGACTACCTCCCACAGATACGCAGTATTTT. As protein: CASSLGRLPPTDTQYF.